Shown below are 32 T cell receptor beta chains from a single sample sequenced in a study of cytomegalovirus exposure and HLA in healthy donors. The PCR made use of 60 Vbeta and 13 Jbeta primers. The method was immunoSEQ multiplex PCR; TCRdb's version includes in-frame clones alone and lacks a portion of them. The sample has about 120,000 clones. The sequencing sample was made of PBMCs. The receptors shown here come from a man aged 18 to 35 in good health and CMV-seronegative.

The chain employs TRBV11-2 and TRBJ2-3, with TRBD2 matching 11 bases. The CDR3 loop spans 15 amino acids. Germline lookup yields CDR1 SGHAT and CDR2 FQNNGV. The J segment lost 6 bases and the V segment lost 5 bases, leaving 7 bases of the junction unmatched. CDR3 in DNA: TGTGCCAGCAGCCGGACTAGCGGGCTGGGGGATACGCAGTATTTT. Protein sequence: CASSRTSGLGDTQYF.

The gene calls are TRBV7-9 and TRBJ2-3; 11 bases map to TRBD2. Germline loops: CDR1 SEHNR, CDR2 FQNEAQ (reference sequence). The CDR3 loop spans 16 amino acids. V was pared by 6 bases and J by 0 bases, with 5 bases of the junction left unmatched. For the CDR3, the DNA is TGTGCCAGCAGTTCTAGCGGGAGGCGAAGCACAGATACGCAGTATTTT. Protein: CASSSSGRRSTDTQYF.

The V gene is TRBV6-5, the J gene TRBJ2-7; tentatively, D is TRBD1 (5 bases). CDR3 length equals 12 residues. Germline CDR1 and CDR2: MNHEY and SVGAGI. Trimming took 10 bases from V and 4 from J, leaving 14 bases between them. The DNA for the CDR3 is TGTGCCACCCAGACCCGACAGTACGAGCAGTACTTC. Its translation is CATQTRQYEQYF.

This rearrangement joins TRBV18 to TRBJ2-2, with 8 bases aligning to TRBD2. The CDR3 is 17 residues long. The germline CDR1 and CDR2 sequences are KGHSH and LQKENI. Germline trimming cut 3 bases from V and 5 bases from J; bases unmatched to any gene: 11. The CDR3: CASSPLAGGLRTGELFF. The CDR3 DNA reads as TGTGCCAGCTCACCTTTGGCGGGGGGCCTGAGAACCGGGGAGCTGTTTTTT.

This chain links TRBV9 with TRBJ2-1; 9 bases are a match to TRBD2. J lost 7 bases, V lost 6 bases, and 8 bases had no gene match. The germline V gene encodes CDR1 SGDLS and CDR2 YYNGEE. CDR3 length: 14 amino acids. The CDR3 sequence is CASTVELAGNEQFF. The CDR3 DNA is TGTGCCAGCACGGTCGAGCTAGCGGGGAATGAGCAGTTCTTC.

The chain has TRBV5-1 and TRBJ1-1; D may be TRBD1 (5 bases). The CDR3 length is 14 residues. Trimming removed 5 bases from V and 0 bases from J, with 11 bases in between. Looked up from germline, CDR1 is SGHRS and CDR2 is YFSETQ. Written as DNA, the CDR3 is TGCGCCAGCAGACAAACAGGCTTGAACACTGAAGCTTTCTTT. This codes for CASRQTGLNTEAFF.

The V call is TRBV9, the J call TRBJ2-7; possible D gene TRBD1, 5 bases. The CDR3 spans 14 residues. With 4 bases removed from V and 0 bases from J, the gap between germline ends came to 11 bases. The germline V gene has CDR1 SGDLS and CDR2 YYNGEE. The CDR3 DNA reads TGTGCCAGCAGCCCTAGGGGAACCTCCTACGAGCAGTACTTC. Its protein product is CASSPRGTSYEQYF.

The chain uses TRBV28 and TRBJ1-5; 7 bases fit TRBD1. J lost 6 bases, V lost 2 bases, and 7 bases had no gene match. Germline CDR1 and CDR2: MDHEN and SYDVKM. The CDR3 spans 15 residues. As DNA, the CDR3 is TGTGCCAGCAGTTTAAGGGACAGACCGACTCAGCCCCAGCATTTT. Translating it yields CASSLRDRPTQPQHF. Full variable domain (rest looked up from reference TRBV28 and TRBJ1-5): DVKVTQSSRYLVKRTGEKVFLECVQDMDHENMFWYRQDPGLGLRLIYFSYDVKMKEKGDIPEGYSVSREKKERFSLILESASTNQTSMYLCASSLRDRPTQPQHFGDGTRLSIL.

The chain has TRBV9 and TRBJ2-7; 10 bases match TRBD2. The CDR3 is 15 residues long. The V segment lost 3 bases and the J segment 0 bases; nucleotides outside the gene matches: 3. Germline loops: CDR1 SGDLS, CDR2 YYNGEE. For the CDR3, the DNA is TGTGCCAGCAGCGAGGGACTAGCGCTCTCCTACGAGCAGTACTTC. Translation gives CASSEGLALSYEQYF.

The gene calls are TRBV28 and TRBJ2-2; D is ambiguous. CDR1 is MDHEN and CDR2 is SYDVKM in the germline V gene. The length of the CDR3 is 15 residues. With 6 bases removed from V and 1 base from J, the gap between germline ends came to 12 bases. Here the CDR3 reads CASRHGTLNTGELFF. In DNA, the CDR3 is TGTGCCAGCAGGCATGGTACATTGAACACCGGGGAGCTGTTTTTT.

The chain recombines TRBV5-1 with TRBJ2-3; 8 nucleotides match TRBD2. Germline lookup yields CDR1 SGHRS and CDR2 YFSETQ. V shed 4 bases, J shed 3 bases, and the junction held 7 bases outside the gene matches. The CDR3 contains 15 residues. The CDR3 DNA follows: TGCGCCAGCAGCCCCCCCGGGGGGGTGACAGATACGCAGTATTTT. This encodes CASSPPGGVTDTQYF.

This chain links TRBV9 with TRBJ2-1; TRBD2 agrees at 15 bases. V lost 4 bases to trimming and J lost 9 bases; unmatched junction nucleotides: 8. This CDR3 is 16 amino acids long. CDR1 and CDR2 (germline): SGDLS, YYNGEE. This chain's CDR3 is CASSPPGTSGRSEQFF. The DNA of the CDR3 is TGTGCCAGCAGCCCTCCGGGGACTAGCGGGAGGTCTGAGCAGTTCTTC.

This chain uses TRBV9 with TRBJ1-5; 7 bases agree with TRBD1. Losses at the gene ends were 4 bases for V and 7 bases for J; bases not matched to a gene: 11. CDR3 length equals 15 residues. Germline loops: CDR1 SGDLS, CDR2 YYNGEE. CDR3 amino acids: CASSPDGTEGQPQHF. The CDR3 DNA reads TGTGCCAGCAGCCCAGATGGGACAGAAGGACAGCCCCAGCATTTT.

V usage is TRBV9 and J usage is TRBJ2-1; TRBD2 matches at 10 bases. The CDR3 sequence is 16 residues long. Unmatched junction bases numbered 10, after V lost 4 bases and J lost 6 bases. Germline CDR1 reads SGDLS; CDR2 reads YYNGEE. CDR3 nucleotide sequence: TGTGCCAGCAGCACCGCGACTAGCGGGTTCTCCAATGAGCAGTTCTTC. It codes for CASSTATSGFSNEQFF.

The J gene is TRBJ2-5, the V gene TRBV9; D perhaps matches TRBD2 (5 bases). The CDR3 runs to 15 residues. The germline CDR1 and CDR2 sequences are SGDLS and YYNGEE. V lost 4 bases and J 5 bases, leaving 18 bases between the germline ends. Here the CDR3 DNA reads TGTGCCAGCAGCTCCCGAGGAGGAAACACGGAGACCCAGTACTTC. The encoded protein is CASSSRGGNTETQYF. Drawing the rest from reference TRBV9 and TRBJ2-5, the complete variable domain is DSGVTQTPKHLITATGQRVTLRCSPRSGDLSVYWYQQSLDQGLQFLIQYYNGEERAKGNILERFSAQQFPDLHSELNLSSLELGDSALYFCASSSRGGNTETQYFGPGTRLLVL.

The chain employs TRBV30 and TRBJ2-1; 10 nucleotides match TRBD2. Germline V lookup: CDR1 GTSNPN, CDR2 SVGIG (reference sequence). Unmatched junction bases numbered 5, after V lost 2 bases and J lost 4 bases. This CDR3 comprises 15 residues. CDR3 amino acids: CAWSSGTSEYNEQFF. CDR3 coding DNA: TGTGCCTGGAGTTCCGGGACTAGCGAGTACAATGAGCAGTTCTTC.

The chain couples TRBV27 to TRBJ2-1, with 10 bases lining up with TRBD2. Germline-derived CDR1 and CDR2 are MNHEY and SMNVEV (reference sequence). The CDR3 has 16 amino acids. V shed 3 bases, J shed 4 bases, and the junction held 6 bases outside the gene matches. The chain's CDR3 is CASSFFSGGQYNEQFF. CDR3 in DNA: TGTGCCAGCAGTTTCTTTAGCGGGGGGCAATACAATGAGCAGTTCTTC.

V usage is TRBV27 and J usage is TRBJ2-3; a possible D gene is TRBD1 (5 bases). Germline CDR1 reads MNHEY; CDR2 reads SMNVEV (reference sequence). V gave up 0 bases and J gave up 2 bases, with 12 bases separating them. The CDR3 covers 16 residues. CDR3 coding DNA: TGTGCCAGCAGTTTATCGATTGACAGCCACACAGATACGCAGTATTTT. Its protein is CASSLSIDSHTDTQYF.

The chain combines TRBV5-1 with TRBJ1-1; a weak D match, TRBD1 (6 bases). Trimming stripped 0 bases from V and 1 base from J, with 7 bases between. Germline V CDR1 and CDR2: SGHRS, YFSETQ. CDR3 length: 14 amino acids. The DNA of the CDR3 is TGCGCCAGCAGCTTGGTGGGACAGAACACTGAAGCTTTCTTT. Amino acids: CASSLVGQNTEAFF.

The chain recombines TRBV28 with TRBJ1-1; D unresolved. CDR1 MDHEN and CDR2 SYDVKM come from the germline V gene. V lost 4 bases and J 1 base, leaving 10 bases between the germline ends. CDR3 size: 14 residues. In DNA form, the CDR3 reads TGTGCCAGCAGTTGGAGGGTTGGGAACACTGAAGCTTTCTTT. Its protein is CASSWRVGNTEAFF.

As regards this clone: Other DNA sequences from this sample encode an identical CDR3 as well. This CDR3 is CASRFPTSGITDTQYF. CDR3 DNA sequence: TGTGCCAGCAGATTCCCGACTAGCGGGATCACAGATACGCAGTATTTT. The chain carries TRBV2 and TRBJ2-3; 11 positions match TRBD2. V lost 6 bases, J lost 2 bases, and 7 bases stayed unmatched. CDR3 length: 16 residues. Germline CDR1 and CDR2: SNHLY and FYNNEI.

This chain links TRBV28 with TRBJ2-7; no definite D call. Trimming stripped 5 bases from V and 4 bases from J, with 6 bases between. Per the germline V gene, CDR1 is MDHEN and CDR2 is SYDVKM. The CDR3 length is 11 residues. The CDR3 loop reads CASSNWYEQYF. The CDR3 DNA reads TGTGCCAGCAGTAACTGGTACGAGCAGTACTTC.

The chain couples TRBV6-6 to TRBJ2-1, with TRBD2 matching 13 bases. The CDR3 loop spans 14 amino acids. V lost 8 bases to trimming and J lost 7 bases; unmatched junction nucleotides: 5. Germline CDR1 MNHNY, CDR2 SVGAGI (reference sequence). CDR3 in DNA: TGTGCCAGCGTTAGACTAGCGGGAGGAAATGAGCAGTTCTTC. Its translation is CASVRLAGGNEQFF.

The chain joins TRBV28 to TRBJ1-4; possible D gene TRBD1, 5 bases. Per germline, CDR1 MDHEN and CDR2 SYDVKM. The CDR3 runs to 12 residues. Trimming shortened V by 8 bases and J by 5 bases, and 9 bases separated the two germline ends. The CDR3 reads CASRQGNEKLFF. The CDR3 nucleotides read TGTGCCAGCCGGCAGGGAAATGAAAAACTGTTTTTT.

The gene calls are TRBV5-6 and TRBJ1-5, with 7 nucleotides matching TRBD1. Unmatched junction bases numbered 2, after V lost 5 bases and J lost 3 bases. CDR3 length equals 13 residues. CDR1 is SGHDT, CDR2 YYEEEE, per germline. The CDR3: CASSDRDNQPQHF. DNA of the CDR3: TGTGCCAGCAGTGACAGGGACAATCAGCCCCAGCATTTT.

The gene calls are TRBV7-9 and TRBJ2-2; no clear D gene. V lost 6 bases and J 6 bases, leaving 14 bases between the germline ends. The CDR3 runs to 14 residues. Germline CDR1 is SEHNR and CDR2 is FQNEAQ (reference sequence). The CDR3 here is CASSYDTSAGELFF. The CDR3 nucleotides read TGTGCCAGCAGTTACGACACTTCAGCCGGGGAGCTGTTTTTT.

Regarding this clone: Other nucleotide sequences in the sample specify the same CDR3. The chain joins TRBV18 to TRBJ2-7, with 7 bases matching TRBD2. V was pared by 3 bases and J by 2 bases, with 1 base of the junction left unmatched. The length of the CDR3 is 13 residues. Germline lookup yields CDR1 KGHSH and CDR2 LQKENI. CDR3 loop: CASSPRETYEQYF. The CDR3 DNA follows: TGTGCCAGCTCACCGCGGGAGACCTACGAGCAGTACTTC.

This sequence joins TRBV7-9 and TRBJ2-5; the match to TRBD1 covers 8 bases. The J call may be in error: the DNA end matches TRBJ2-7 better. Germline CDR1 and CDR2: SEHNR and FQNEAQ (reference sequence). The CDR3 length is 13 residues. The CDR3: CASSPGGAYEQYF. CDR3 DNA sequence: TGTGCCAGCAGCCCAGGGGGCGCCTACGAGCAGTACTTC.

This chain joins TRBV7-3 and TRBJ2-7, with no clear D. The germline V and J ends were trimmed by 5 bases and 5 bases, with 13 bases remaining between them. The CDR3 is 13 residues long. Germline CDR1 is SGHTA and CDR2 is FQGTGA. In nucleotides, the CDR3 is TGTGCCAGCAGCGCAAACGGTCTCGACGAGCAGTACTTC. Translating gives CASSANGLDEQYF.

The rearrangement uses TRBV2 and TRBJ1-1; possible D gene TRBD1, 6 bases. The germline V and J ends were trimmed by 4 bases and 4 bases, with 19 bases remaining between them. CDR1 and CDR2 from the germline V gene are SNHLY and FYNNEI. The CDR3 consists of 16 residues. The CDR3 sequence is CASSGFGSTGVTEAFF. The CDR3 DNA follows: TGTGCCAGCAGTGGATTCGGTTCGACAGGCGTCACTGAAGCTTTCTTT.

The rearrangement joins TRBV7-8 to TRBJ2-1, with TRBD1 matching over 7 bases. There are 15 residues in the CDR3. Germline lookup yields CDR1 SGHVS and CDR2 FQNEAQ. With 2 bases clipped from V and 4 bases from J, the junction kept 5 bases outside the gene matches. The CDR3 loop reads CASSLTGAGYNEQFF. The CDR3 DNA reads TGTGCCAGCAGCTTAACAGGGGCCGGTTACAATGAGCAGTTCTTC.

Here the CDR3 DNA reads TGTGCCAGCAGTTACTCGGGCGCAGACACAGATACGCAGTATTTT. Translating gives CASSYSGADTDTQYF. The chain employs TRBV6-5 and TRBJ2-3; D ambiguous. Germline lookup yields CDR1 MNHEY and CDR2 SVGAGI. The CDR3 is 15 amino acids. V lost 0 bases to trimming and J lost 2 bases, with 9 bases between them.